This TCR beta chain was identified in a study of blood T cell repertoires in COVID-19. As for the study in general: COVID-19 samples collected from the United States, Italy and Spain covered acute and convalescent phases. In each case, the material was cDNA or gDNA derived from T cells, B-cell-depleted T cells, or PBMCs.

Germline-derived CDR1 and CDR2 are MNHEY and SVGEGT. Trimming stripped 4 bases from V and 3 bases from J, with 10 bases between. The CDR3 loop spans 14 amino acids. The authors' processing: Amplification of reference gene primers provided the estimated nucleated cell counts. Repertoires were generated with immunoSEQ multiplex PCR, while TCRdb's copy carries only in-frame clones and drops some. The DNA gave D and trimming, while V, J and clone size come from that table. The sample records 150,000 to 200,000 clones, 65% to 85% being singletons. The chain combines TRBV6-2 or TRBV6-3 with TRBJ2-1, with unresolved D. This sequence originates from a woman aged 80 or over with active or convalescent COVID-19. Material for sequencing was peripheral blood. In nucleotides, the CDR3 is TGTGCCAGCAGTTTATATGGCCACTACAATGAGCAGTTCTTC. This gives the protein CASSLYGHYNEQFF.